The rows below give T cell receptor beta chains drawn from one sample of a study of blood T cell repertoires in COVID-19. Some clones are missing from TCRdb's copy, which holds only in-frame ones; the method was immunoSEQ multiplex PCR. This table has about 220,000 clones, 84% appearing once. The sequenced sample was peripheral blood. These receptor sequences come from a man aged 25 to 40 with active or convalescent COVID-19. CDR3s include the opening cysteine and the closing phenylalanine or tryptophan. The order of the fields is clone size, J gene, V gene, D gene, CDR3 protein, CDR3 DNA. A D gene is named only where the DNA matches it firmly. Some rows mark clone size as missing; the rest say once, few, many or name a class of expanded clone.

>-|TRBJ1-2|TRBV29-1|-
CSVEEAAYDGYTF
TGCAGCGTTGAGGAGGCCGCATACGATGGCTACACCTTC
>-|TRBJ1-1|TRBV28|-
CANRRSLNTEAFF
TGTGCCAATCGCAGGTCCTTGAACACTGAAGCTTTCTTT
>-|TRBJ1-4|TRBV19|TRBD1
CASSIRRAGGSNEKLFF
TGTGCCAGTAGTATAAGGAGGGCAGGGGGATCTAATGAAAAACTGTTTTTT
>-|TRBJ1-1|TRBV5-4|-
CASSLRGGEAFF
TGTGCCAGCAGCCTGCGGGGGGGCGAAGCTTTCTTT
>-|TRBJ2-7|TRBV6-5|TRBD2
CASSPSRGNYEQYF
TGTGCCAGCAGTCCCTCGCGGGGGAACTACGAGCAGTACTTC
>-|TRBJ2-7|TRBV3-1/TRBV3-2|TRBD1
CASSQTGGGEQYF
TGTGCCAGCAGCCAAACAGGGGGAGGCGAGCAGTACTTC
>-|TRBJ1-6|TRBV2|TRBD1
CASKGPGQGRSPLHF
TGTGCCAGCAAGGGCCCGGGACAGGGGCGTTCACCCCTCCACTTT
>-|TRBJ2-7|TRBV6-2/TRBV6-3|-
CASSYASEPNYEQYF
TGTGCCAGCAGTTATGCGTCTGAACCAAACTACGAGCAGTACTTC
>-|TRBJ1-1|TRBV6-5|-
CASSPYTGNTEAFF
TGTGCCAGCAGTCCCTACACAGGGAACACTGAAGCTTTCTTT
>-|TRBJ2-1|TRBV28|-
CASRNSGSYNEQFF
TGTGCCAGCAGGAACAGCGGGTCCTACAATGAGCAGTTCTTC
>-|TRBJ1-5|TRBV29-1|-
CSAYVGAAQHF
TGCAGCGCCTATGTGGGGGCGGCCCAGCATTTT
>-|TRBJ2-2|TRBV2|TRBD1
CASSDRGQGAIGELFF
TGTGCCAGCAGTGATCGAGGACAGGGGGCGATCGGGGAGCTGTTTTTT
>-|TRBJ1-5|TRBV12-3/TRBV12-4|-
CASSFGGNQPQHF
TGTGCCAGCAGTTTTGGAGGGAATCAGCCCCAGCATTTT
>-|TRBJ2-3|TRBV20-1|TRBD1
CSASHPGQGSDTQYF
TGCAGTGCTAGTCACCCAGGACAGGGTTCAGATACGCAGTATTTT
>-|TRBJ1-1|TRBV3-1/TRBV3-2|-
CASSRHYVAFF
TGTGCCAGCAGCCGCCACTACGTGGCTTTCTTT
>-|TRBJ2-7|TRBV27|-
CASSLSTVLGFGTEQYF
TGTGCCAGCAGTTTATCCACAGTGTTGGGTTTCGGCACCGAGCAGTACTTC
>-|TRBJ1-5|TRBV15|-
CATSMHKGLGQPQHF
TGTGCCACCAGCATGCATAAGGGACTAGGACAGCCCCAGCATTTT
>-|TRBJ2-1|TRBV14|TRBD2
CASSPGTSGSYNEQFF
TGTGCCAGCAGCCCGGGGACTAGCGGTTCATACAATGAGCAGTTCTTC
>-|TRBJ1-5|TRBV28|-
CASSFWGHQGSDQPQHF
TGTGCCAGCAGTTTTTGGGGACACCAGGGTTCCGATCAGCCCCAGCATTTT
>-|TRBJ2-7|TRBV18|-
CASSPGLSDYEQYF
TGTGCCAGCTCACCAGGGCTTAGTGACTACGAGCAGTACTTC
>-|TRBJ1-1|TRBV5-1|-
CASSSTTVNTEAFF
TGCGCCAGCAGCTCCACCACAGTTAACACTGAAGCTTTCTTT
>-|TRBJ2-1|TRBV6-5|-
CASSKFWGWEQFF
TGTGCCAGCAGTAAGTTTTGGGGCTGGGAGCAGTTCTTC
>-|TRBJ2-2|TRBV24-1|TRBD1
CATSDAGQGTGELFF
TGTGCCACCAGTGATGCCGGACAGGGGACCGGGGAGCTGTTTTTT
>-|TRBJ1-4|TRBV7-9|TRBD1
CASSLYGTGVWGEKLFF
TGTGCCAGCAGCTTGTACGGGACAGGGGTGTGGGGTGAAAAACTGTTTTTT
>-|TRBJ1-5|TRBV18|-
CASSHDNSNQPQHF
TGTGCCAGCTCACATGACAATAGCAATCAGCCCCAGCATTTT
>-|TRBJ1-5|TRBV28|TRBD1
CASSLRGIRQGYSNQPQHF
TGTGCCAGCAGCTTACGGGGCATCAGACAGGGTTATAGCAATCAGCCCCAGCATTTT
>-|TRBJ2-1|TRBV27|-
CASSAGTSTYNEQFF
TGTGCCAGCAGTGCGGGGACGAGTACCTACAATGAGCAGTTCTTC
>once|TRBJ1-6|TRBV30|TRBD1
CAWSFAGGSSYNSPLHF
TGTGCCTGGAGTTTTGCAGGGGGCAGCTCCTATAATTCACCCCTCCACTTT
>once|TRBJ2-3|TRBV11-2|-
CASSSSGATQYF
TGTGCCAGCAGCTCCTCAGGGGCTACGCAGTATTTT
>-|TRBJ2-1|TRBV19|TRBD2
CASSFETGGYNEQFF
TGTGCCAGTAGTTTCGAAACCGGGGGGTACAATGAGCAGTTCTTC
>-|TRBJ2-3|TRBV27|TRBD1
CASSRRQGAADTQYF
TGTGCCAGCAGTCGGCGACAGGGGGCAGCAGATACGCAGTATTTT
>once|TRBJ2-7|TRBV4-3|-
CASSQWLAETYEQYF
TGCGCCAGCAGCCAATGGTTGGCCGAAACCTACGAGCAGTACTTC
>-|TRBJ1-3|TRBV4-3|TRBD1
CASSQDYRATGGLDTIYF
TGCGCCAGCAGCCAAGATTACAGGGCGACAGGGGGCTTGGACACCATATATTTT
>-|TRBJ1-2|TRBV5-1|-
CASSLSGSSYGYTF
TGCGCCAGCAGCTTGAGTGGATCTAGCTATGGCTACACCTTC
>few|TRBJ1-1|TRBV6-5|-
CASSYPGRRTEAFF
TGTGCCAGCAGTTACCCGGGCCGAAGGACAGAAGCTTTCTTT
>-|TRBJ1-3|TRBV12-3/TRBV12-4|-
CASSQLSGNTIYF
TGTGCCAGCAGCCAACTCTCTGGAAACACCATATATTTT
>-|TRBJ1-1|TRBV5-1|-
CASSLASVQVTEAFF
TGCGCCAGCAGCTTGGCCTCGGTTCAGGTGACTGAAGCTTTCTTT
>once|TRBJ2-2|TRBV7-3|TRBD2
CASSRWTSGDGELFF
TGTGCCAGCAGCCGTTGGACTAGCGGAGACGGGGAGCTGTTTTTT
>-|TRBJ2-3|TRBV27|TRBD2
CASSPRLASDTQYF
TGTGCCAGCAGTCCTAGACTAGCATCGGATACGCAGTATTTT
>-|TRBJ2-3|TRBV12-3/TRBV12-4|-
CASSGGHTQYF
TGTGCCAGCAGCGGCGGTCATACGCAGTATTTT
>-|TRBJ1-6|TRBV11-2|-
CASSLSSYNSPLHF
TGTGCCAGCAGCCTGAGCTCCTATAATTCACCCCTCCACTTT
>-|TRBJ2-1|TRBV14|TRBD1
CASSQDRSLSFHNEQFF
TGTGCCAGCAGCCAGGACAGGTCGTTGAGTTTCCACAATGAGCAGTTCTTC
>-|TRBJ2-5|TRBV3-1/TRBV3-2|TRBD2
CASSQLLAGLQETQYF
TGTGCCAGCAGCCAATTACTAGCGGGGTTGCAAGAGACCCAGTACTTC
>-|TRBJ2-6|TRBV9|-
CASNQGLSTYSGANVLTF
TGTGCCAGCAACCAAGGACTCTCCACTTACTCTGGGGCCAACGTCCTGACTTTC
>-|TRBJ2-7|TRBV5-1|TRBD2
CASSYSLAGITYEQYF
TGCGCCAGCAGCTATTCACTAGCGGGCATTACCTACGAGCAGTACTTC
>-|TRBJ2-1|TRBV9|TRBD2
CASSAGGLAGGSYNEQFF
TGTGCCAGCAGCGCCGGCGGGCTAGCGGGGGGCTCCTACAATGAGCAGTTCTTC
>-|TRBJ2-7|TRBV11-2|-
CASSLGTFYEQYF
TGTGCCAGCAGCTTAGGGACTTTCTACGAGCAGTACTTC
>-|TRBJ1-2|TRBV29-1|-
CSVERRGGNYGYTF
TGCAGCGTTGAACGCCGGGGGGGGAACTATGGCTACACCTTC
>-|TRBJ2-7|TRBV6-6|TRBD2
CASRPGGGNDEQYF
TGTGCCAGCAGACCGGGAGGGGGGAACGACGAGCAGTACTTC
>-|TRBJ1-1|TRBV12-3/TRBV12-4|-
CASSWASNTEAFF
TGTGCCAGCAGTTGGGCTTCGAACACTGAAGCTTTCTTT
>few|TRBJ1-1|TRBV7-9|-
CASSGIGQTEAFF
TGTGCCAGCAGCGGGATAGGACAGACTGAAGCTTTCTTT
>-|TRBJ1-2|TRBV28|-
CASSLPGPYGYTF
TGTGCCAGCAGTTTGCCAGGGCCCTATGGCTACACCTTC
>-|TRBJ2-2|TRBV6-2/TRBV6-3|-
CASSYSGAVTGELFF
TGTGCCAGCAGTTACTCGGGGGCCGTAACCGGGGAGCTGTTTTTT
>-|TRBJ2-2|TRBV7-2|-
CASTGGRNTGELFF
TGTGCCAGCACCGGGGGGCGGAACACCGGGGAGCTGTTTTTT